The 10 T cell receptor beta chains below come from one sample, sequenced in a study of T-cell memory formation after mild COVID-19. Via MiXCR, TCRdb re-called the 5' RACE reads, giving one row per CDR3 protein. The sample lists a few hundred thousand distinct CDR3 sequences; around 15% were seen once. Input material: PBMCs or a T cell subset sorted from them (not recorded which). Every receptor here comes from a man in his late teens or twenties who had mild COVID-19 (a few samples of this study predate the infection). Cell type and time point are not known.

The chain carries TRBV6-6 and TRBJ2-5; TRBD1 might be the D (5 bases). The CDR3 totals 14 residues. From germline, CDR1 is MNHNY and CDR2 SVGAGI (reference sequence). V was cut by 3 bases and J by 5 bases, with 13 bases left in between. The CDR3: CASSYDSKGETQYF. For the CDR3, the DNA is TGTGCCAGCAGTTATGACTCCAAGGGGGAGACCCAGTACTTC.

This clonotype has a count of ten or more. V usage is TRBV5-1 and J usage is TRBJ2-1; 9 bases fit TRBD2. Per germline, CDR1 SGHRS and CDR2 YFSETQ. The CDR3 length is 14 residues. With V trimmed by 4 bases and J by 4 bases, 3 bases remained unmatched. The CDR3 region has the DNA TGCGCCAGCAGCGGGACTAGCACTTACAATGAGCAGTTCTTC. This encodes CASSGTSTYNEQFF.

This clonotype was seen at least ten times. V is TRBV18 and J is TRBJ2-3; possible D gene TRBD1, 5 bases. Germline CDR1 and CDR2: KGHSH and LQKENI. V was cut by 2 bases and J by 0 bases, with 9 bases left in between. The CDR3 consists of 15 residues. CDR3 region: CASSPARASTDTQYF. CDR3 DNA: TGTGCCAGCTCACCAGCCAGGGCGAGCACAGATACGCAGTATTTT. Drawing the rest from reference TRBV18 and TRBJ2-3, the complete variable domain is NAGVMQNPRHLVRRRGQEARLRCSPMKGHSHVYWYRQLPEEGLKFMVYLQKENIIDESGMPKERFSAEFPKEGPSILRIQQVVRGDSAAYFCASSPARASTDTQYFGPGTRLTVL.

The CDR3 region has the DNA TGCGCCAGCAGCCAAGGGACGGCGGACACTGAAGCTTTCTTT. As protein: CASSQGTADTEAFF. The chain uses TRBV5-1 and TRBJ1-1; maybe TRBD1 (5 bases). The CDR3 has 14 amino acids. V lost 4 bases, J lost 3 bases, and 13 bases lay in between. The germline CDR1 and CDR2 sequences are SGHRS and YFSETQ.

This clonotype occurred a few times. This sequence joins TRBV4-1 and TRBJ2-3; TRBD1 is a possible D gene (6 bases). Trimming took 7 bases from V and 0 from J, leaving 17 bases between them. CDR1 is MGHRA and CDR2 is YSYEKL in the germline V gene. The CDR3 extends over 16 amino acids. The CDR3 DNA follows: TGCGCCAGCAAAGGATCGGGCAGGGGCAGCACAGATACGCAGTATTTT. This codes for CASKGSGRGSTDTQYF.

The CDR3 region has the DNA TGCGCCAGCAGCCCCCGGGAACTGACCTACGAGCAGTACTTC. It specifies CASSPRELTYEQYF. V and J are TRBV4-1 and TRBJ2-7, with a possible D match to TRBD2 (5 bases). The germline gives CDR1 MGHRA, CDR2 YSYEKL. This CDR3 has 14 residues. The V end was cut by 4 bases, the J end by 2 bases, with 12 bases between.

The gene calls are TRBV5-6 and TRBJ1-1; no clear D. CDR1 and CDR2 from the germline V gene are SGHDT and YYEEEE. Trimming stripped 6 bases from V and 3 bases from J, with 12 bases between. This CDR3 is 13 amino acids long. The CDR3 nucleotides are TGTGCCAGCACCTATGACCGCGACACTGAAGCTTTCTTT. Residues: CASTYDRDTEAFF.

This clonotype has only one observation. V and J are TRBV5-1 and TRBJ2-3; 8 bases fit TRBD1. This CDR3 region has 15 residues. V trimming: 3 bases; J trimming: 0 bases; junction bases outside the gene matches: 3. Germline V CDR1 and CDR2: SGHRS, YFSETQ. The CDR3 loop reads CASSSGTGSTDTQYF. CDR3 DNA sequence: TGCGCCAGCAGCTCGGGGACAGGCAGCACAGATACGCAGTATTTT.

The chain links TRBV27 to TRBJ1-2, with TRBD1 matching 7 bases. V shed 3 bases and J 2 bases; nucleotides not matched to a gene: 6. The CDR3 runs 15 residues. Germline CDR1 and CDR2: MNHEY and SMNVEV (reference sequence). CDR3 sequence (DNA): TGTGCCAGCAGTTTTACAACAGGGGTGAACTATGGCTACACCTTC. This encodes CASSFTTGVNYGYTF.

This chain joins TRBV9 and TRBJ1-6, with 7 bases lining up with TRBD1. Looked up from germline, CDR1 is SGDLS and CDR2 is YYNGEE. J lost 7 bases, V lost 4 bases, and 8 bases had no gene match. CDR3 length equals 15 residues. In DNA form, the CDR3 reads TGTGCCAGCAGCCCCCAGACAGGGCCCAATTCACCCCTCCACTTT. This gives the protein CASSPQTGPNSPLHF.